A selection of T cell receptor beta chains follows, all from one sample in a study of blood T cells in healthy people across ages. MiXCR, run by TCRdb on the 5' RACE reads, gives a single entry per CDR3 protein. The sample consists of some 320,000 distinct CDR3 sequences, 25% to 30% of them appearing once. Sequenced input: blood. Source of these receptors: a woman in her 70s in good health. Each CDR3 is given without its conserved first and last residue. The order of the fields is V gene, J gene, CDR3 protein.

v_call: TRBV7-9
j_call: TRBJ2-5
cdr3_aa: ASSGAGLAGETQY

v_call: TRBV15
j_call: TRBJ2-2
cdr3_aa: ATSRDIGAGVMTGELF

v_call: TRBV20-1
j_call: -
cdr3_aa: SARQQGGSNEQF

v_call: TRBV7-2
j_call: TRBJ2-1
cdr3_aa: ASSLALTSGGTYNEQF

v_call: TRBV28
j_call: TRBJ1-2
cdr3_aa: ASSLGGRGYGYT

v_call: TRBV20-1
j_call: TRBJ2-5
cdr3_aa: SASVEIQY

v_call: TRBV6-1
j_call: -
cdr3_aa: ASSEPGSGSVYEQY

v_call: TRBV24-1
j_call: TRBJ2-1
cdr3_aa: ATSDRWTSEQF

v_call: TRBV12-3/TRBV12-4
j_call: TRBJ1-5
cdr3_aa: ASNPGGSSNQPQH

v_call: TRBV27
j_call: TRBJ2-5
cdr3_aa: ASSAWVMGQETQY

v_call: TRBV7-9
j_call: TRBJ1-1
cdr3_aa: ASSIPEPDAEAF

v_call: TRBV5-1
j_call: TRBJ2-2
cdr3_aa: ASSLAWADLSGELF

v_call: TRBV20-1
j_call: -
cdr3_aa: SASDLLAYEQY

v_call: TRBV7-3
j_call: TRBJ2-1
cdr3_aa: ASSAGTSGSTDEQF